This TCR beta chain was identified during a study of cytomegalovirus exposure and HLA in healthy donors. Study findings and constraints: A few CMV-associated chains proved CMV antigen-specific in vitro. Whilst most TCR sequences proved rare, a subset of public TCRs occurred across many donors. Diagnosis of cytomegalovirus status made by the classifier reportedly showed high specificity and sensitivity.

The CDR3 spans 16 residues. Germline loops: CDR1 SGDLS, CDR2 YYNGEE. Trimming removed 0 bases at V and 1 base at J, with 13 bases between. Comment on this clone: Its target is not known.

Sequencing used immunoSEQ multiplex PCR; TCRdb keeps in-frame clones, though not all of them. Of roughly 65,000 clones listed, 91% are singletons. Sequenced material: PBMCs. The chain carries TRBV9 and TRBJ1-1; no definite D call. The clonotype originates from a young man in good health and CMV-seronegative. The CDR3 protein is CASSVEPPERNTEAFF. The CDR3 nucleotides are TGTGCCAGCAGCGTAGAACCCCCAGAAAGGAACACTGAAGCTTTCTTT.